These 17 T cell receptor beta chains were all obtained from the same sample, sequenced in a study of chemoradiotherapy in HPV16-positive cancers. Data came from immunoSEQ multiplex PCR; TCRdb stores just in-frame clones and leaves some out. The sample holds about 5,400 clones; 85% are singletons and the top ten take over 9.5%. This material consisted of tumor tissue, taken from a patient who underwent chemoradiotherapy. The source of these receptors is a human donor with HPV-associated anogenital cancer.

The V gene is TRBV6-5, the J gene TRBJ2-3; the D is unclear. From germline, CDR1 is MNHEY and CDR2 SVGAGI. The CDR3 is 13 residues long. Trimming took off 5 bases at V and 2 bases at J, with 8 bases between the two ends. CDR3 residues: CASSPRPTDTQYF. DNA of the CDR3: TGTGCCAGCAGTCCGCGCCCCACAGATACGCAGTATTTT.

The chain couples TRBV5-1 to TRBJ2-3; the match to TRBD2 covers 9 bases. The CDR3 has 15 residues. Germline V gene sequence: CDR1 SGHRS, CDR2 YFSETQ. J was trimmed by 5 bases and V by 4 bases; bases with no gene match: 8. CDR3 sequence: CASSQSGGRGDTQYF. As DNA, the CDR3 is TGCGCCAGCAGCCAAAGCGGGGGGCGGGGAGATACGCAGTATTTT.

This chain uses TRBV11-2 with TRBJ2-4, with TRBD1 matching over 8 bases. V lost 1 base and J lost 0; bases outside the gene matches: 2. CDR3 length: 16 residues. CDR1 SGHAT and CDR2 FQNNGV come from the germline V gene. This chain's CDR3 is CASSLGTGLAKNIQYF. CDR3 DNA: TGTGCCAGCAGCTTAGGGACAGGGTTAGCCAAAAACATTCAGTACTTC.

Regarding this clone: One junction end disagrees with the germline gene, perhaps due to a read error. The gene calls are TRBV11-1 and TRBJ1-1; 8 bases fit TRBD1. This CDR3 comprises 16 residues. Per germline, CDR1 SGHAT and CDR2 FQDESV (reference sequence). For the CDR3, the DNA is TGTGCCAGCAGCTTATATTCCCGGGACAGGAACCCTGAAGCTTTCTTT. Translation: CASSLYSRDRNPEAFF.

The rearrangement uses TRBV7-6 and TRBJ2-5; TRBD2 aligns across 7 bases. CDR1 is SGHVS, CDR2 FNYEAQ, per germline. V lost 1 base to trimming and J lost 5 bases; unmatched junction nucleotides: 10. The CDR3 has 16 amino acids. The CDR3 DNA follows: TGTGCCAGCAGCTTAGTTCGCGGGGGTTTGGGGGAGACCCAGTACTTC. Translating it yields CASSLVRGGLGETQYF.

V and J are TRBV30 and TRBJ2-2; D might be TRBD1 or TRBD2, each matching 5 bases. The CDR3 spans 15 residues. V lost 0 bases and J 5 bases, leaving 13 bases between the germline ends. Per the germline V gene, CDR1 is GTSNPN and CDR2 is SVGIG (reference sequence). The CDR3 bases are TGTGCCTGGAGTGTACGGGGCAGGGTGACCGGGGAGCTGTTTTTT. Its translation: CAWSVRGRVTGELFF.

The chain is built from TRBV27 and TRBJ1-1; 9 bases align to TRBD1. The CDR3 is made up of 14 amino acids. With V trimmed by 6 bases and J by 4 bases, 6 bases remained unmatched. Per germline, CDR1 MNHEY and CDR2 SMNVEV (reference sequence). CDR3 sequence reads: CASSPTGGVTEAFF. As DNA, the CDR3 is TGTGCCAGCAGCCCCACAGGGGGCGTCACTGAAGCTTTCTTT.

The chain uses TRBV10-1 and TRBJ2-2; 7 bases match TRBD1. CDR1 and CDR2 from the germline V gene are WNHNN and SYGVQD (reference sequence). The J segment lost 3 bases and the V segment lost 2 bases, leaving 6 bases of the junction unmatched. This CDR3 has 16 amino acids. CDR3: CASSEPDRVDTGELFF. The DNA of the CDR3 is TGCGCCAGCAGTGAGCCCGACAGGGTAGACACCGGGGAGCTGTTTTTT.

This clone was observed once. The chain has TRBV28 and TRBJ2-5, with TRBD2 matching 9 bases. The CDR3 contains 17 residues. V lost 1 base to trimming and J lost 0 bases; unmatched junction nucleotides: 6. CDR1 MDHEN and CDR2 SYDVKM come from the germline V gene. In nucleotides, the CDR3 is TGTGCCAGCAGTTTATTGTCTAGCGGGGCCCACCAAGAGACCCAGTACTTC. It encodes CASSLLSSGAHQETQYF.

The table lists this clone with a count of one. The CDR3 DNA reads TGTGCCAGTAGTGAATGGACAGGATCAAATAGCAATCAGCCCCAGCATTTT. This encodes CASSEWTGSNSNQPQHF. The rearrangement joins TRBV19 to TRBJ1-5, with 7 bases lining up with TRBD1. V shed 5 bases, J shed 0 bases, and the junction held 10 bases outside the gene matches. The germline gives CDR1 LNHDA, CDR2 SQIVND (reference sequence). The CDR3 totals 17 residues.

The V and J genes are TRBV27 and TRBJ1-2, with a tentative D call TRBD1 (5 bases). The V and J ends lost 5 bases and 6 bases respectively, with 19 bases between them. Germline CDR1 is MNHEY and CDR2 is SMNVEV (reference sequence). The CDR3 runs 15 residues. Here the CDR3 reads CASSPNPPGYNGYTF. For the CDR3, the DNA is TGTGCCAGCAGTCCGAACCCACCAGGGTACAATGGCTACACCTTC.

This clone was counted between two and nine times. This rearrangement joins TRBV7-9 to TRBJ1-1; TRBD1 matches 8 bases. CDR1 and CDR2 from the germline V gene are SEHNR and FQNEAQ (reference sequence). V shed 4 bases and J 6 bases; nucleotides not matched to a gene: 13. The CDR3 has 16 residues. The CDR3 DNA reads TGTGCCAGCAGCTGGGGACAGGACGGGAGTTCCCCTGAAGCTTTCTTT. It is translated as CASSWGQDGSSPEAFF.

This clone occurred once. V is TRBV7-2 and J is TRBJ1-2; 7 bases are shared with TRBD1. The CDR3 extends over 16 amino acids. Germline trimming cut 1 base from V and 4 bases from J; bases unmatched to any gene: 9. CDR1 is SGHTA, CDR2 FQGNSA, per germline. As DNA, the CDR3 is TGTGCCAGCAGCTTAGTAGGATGGGACAGTACCTATGGCTACACCTTC. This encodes CASSLVGWDSTYGYTF.

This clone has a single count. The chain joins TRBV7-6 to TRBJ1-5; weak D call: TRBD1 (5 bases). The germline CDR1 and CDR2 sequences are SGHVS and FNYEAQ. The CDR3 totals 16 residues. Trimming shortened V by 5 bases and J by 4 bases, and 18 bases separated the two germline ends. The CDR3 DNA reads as TGTGCCAGCAGCCCCGGGGGGGGTGGAGGGAATCAGCCCCAGCATTTT. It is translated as CASSPGGGGGNQPQHF.

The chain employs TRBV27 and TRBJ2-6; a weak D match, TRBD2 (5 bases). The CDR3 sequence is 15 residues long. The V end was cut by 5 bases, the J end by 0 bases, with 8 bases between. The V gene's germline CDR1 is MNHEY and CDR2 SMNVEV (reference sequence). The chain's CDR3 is CASSQGSSGANVLTF. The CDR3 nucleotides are TGTGCCAGCAGTCAAGGGAGCTCTGGGGCCAACGTCCTGACTTTC.

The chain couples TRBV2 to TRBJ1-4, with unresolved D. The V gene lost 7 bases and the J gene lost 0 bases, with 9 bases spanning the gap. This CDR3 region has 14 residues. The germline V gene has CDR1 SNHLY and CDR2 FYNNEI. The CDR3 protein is CASKLSSTNEKLFF. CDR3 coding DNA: TGTGCCAGCAAGTTATCATCAACTAATGAAAAACTGTTTTTT.

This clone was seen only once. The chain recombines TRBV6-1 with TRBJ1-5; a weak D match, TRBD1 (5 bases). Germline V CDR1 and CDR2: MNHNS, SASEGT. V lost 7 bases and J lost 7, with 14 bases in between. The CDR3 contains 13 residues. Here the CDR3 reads CASNQGGRQPQHF. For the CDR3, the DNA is TGTGCCAGCAACCAGGGTGGTAGGCAGCCCCAGCATTTT.